This passage covers 14 T cell receptor beta chains from one sample sequenced in a study of shared clonotypes between healthy human individuals. Using immunoSEQ multiplex PCR, the repertoire was profiled, and TCRdb retains in-frame clones only, with some absent. The data contain around 720,000 clones, about three quarters of them seen just once; the ten biggest clones take up 1.5% to 2%. The sequenced sample consisted of memory CD4+ T cells sorted from blood. Subset defined: CD45RA-negative fraction. These receptors came from a woman aged 30 to 39 in good health.

This chain links TRBV7-9 with TRBJ2-7, with a weak D call TRBD1 (5 bases). The germline CDR1 and CDR2 sequences are SEHNR and FQNEAQ (reference sequence). The CDR3 totals 14 residues. Trimming took off 3 bases at V and 0 bases at J, with 9 bases between the two ends. The CDR3 DNA reads as TGTGCCAGCAGCTTTCAGGGCAGCTCCTACGAGCAGTACTTC. This translates into CASSFQGSSYEQYF. The full variable domain, its missing parts supplied by reference TRBV7-9 and TRBJ2-7, is DTGVSQNPRHKITKRGQNVTFRCDPISEHNRLYWYRQTLGQGPEFLTYFQNEAQLEKSRLLSDRFSAERPKGSFSTLEIQRTEQGDSAMYLCASSFQGSSYEQYFGPGTRLTVT.

The V and J genes are TRBV30 and TRBJ1-4; D is perhaps TRBD1 (6 bases). CDR1 is GTSNPN and CDR2 is SVGIG in the germline V gene (reference sequence). The CDR3 has 13 amino acids. V was clipped by 5 bases and J by 12 bases, with 19 bases between them. DNA of the CDR3: TGTGCCTGGTCCAGGGGCCTTCTGAGAGAACTGTTTTTT. This codes for CAWSRGLLRELFF.

This clone was seen only a few times. CDR3 DNA sequence: TGTGCCAGCAGCTCCTCGACCCAGTACTTC. Its translation: CASSSSTQYF. The chain recombines TRBV7-9 with TRBJ2-5; D remains unclear. Looked up from germline, CDR1 is SEHNR and CDR2 is FQNEAQ (reference sequence). Trimming removed 4 bases from V and 7 bases from J, with 4 bases in between. This CDR3 has 10 residues.

The table lists this clone with many counts. The gene calls are TRBV7-3 and TRBJ2-3; D is uncertain. Germline CDR1 and CDR2: SGHTA and FQGTGA. This CDR3 contains 13 residues. The V end lost 4 bases, the J end lost 7 bases, and 12 bases lay between the germline ends. The CDR3 DNA reads TGTGCCAGCAGCTCTGGTTCCTGGAATACGCAGTATTTT. Translating gives CASSSGSWNTQYF.

The genes are TRBV18 and TRBJ2-7; 7 positions agree with TRBD2. The V gene's germline CDR1 is KGHSH and CDR2 LQKENI. The CDR3 covers 17 residues. The trim removed 3 bases at V and 2 bases at J, leaving 13 bases unmatched. In DNA, the CDR3 is TGTGCCAGCTCACCCCCTGCCACTAGCGCGTATGCCTACGAGCAGTACTTC. Protein sequence: CASSPPATSAYAYEQYF.

The chain links TRBV7-6 to TRBJ2-5; 16 positions match TRBD2. Germline-derived CDR1 and CDR2 are SGHVS and FNYEAQ. The junction had 15 bases not matched to a gene; V was cut back by 6 bases and J by 5 bases. This CDR3 spans 19 amino acids. The CDR3 is CASSRLGTSGRAGGETQYF. In DNA, the CDR3 is TGTGCCAGCAGTCGACTGGGGACTAGCGGGAGGGCCGGTGGGGAGACCCAGTACTTC.

The chain is built from TRBV29-1 and TRBJ1-5; D not resolved. The germline gives CDR1 SQVTM, CDR2 ANQGSEA. Trimming took 4 bases from V and 3 from J, leaving 10 bases between them. This CDR3 contains 13 residues. This CDR3 is CSVGGQDNQPQHF. CDR3 coding DNA: TGCAGCGTTGGCGGGCAGGACAATCAGCCCCAGCATTTT.

In this sample, this clone turned up a few times. V and J are TRBV5-1 and TRBJ2-7; no clear D gene. V lost 1 base and J lost 2, with 10 bases in between. The V gene's germline CDR1 is SGHRS and CDR2 YFSETQ. CDR3 length: 14 amino acids. CDR3 sequence reads: CASSLTPETYEQYF. DNA for the CDR3: TGCGCCAGCAGCTTGACTCCAGAGACCTACGAGCAGTACTTC.

V usage is TRBV25-1 and J usage is TRBJ2-1; TRBD2 agrees at 15 bases. The trim removed 4 bases at V and 10 bases at J, leaving 5 bases unmatched. In germline, CDR1 is MGHDK, CDR2 SYGVNS. The CDR3 totals 15 residues. The CDR3 reads CASSGWTSGRAEQFF. The CDR3 nucleotides read TGTGCCAGCAGTGGGTGGACTAGCGGGAGGGCCGAGCAGTTCTTC.

As to this clone: Since a far larger clone is one base different, this is likely a read error. This chain connects TRBV5-8 to TRBJ2-3, with unresolved D. Trimming cost V 2 bases and J 2 bases, with 3 bases left between them. Germline CDR1 and CDR2: SGHTS and YDEGEE. The CDR3 consists of 12 residues. CDR3 bases: TGTGCCAGCAGCTTTATCACAGATACGCAGTATTTT. Encoded protein: CASSFITDTQYF.

This clone has just a few counts. V and J are TRBV4-2 and TRBJ2-3; 9 nucleotides line up with TRBD1. The germline V gene encodes CDR1 LGHNA and CDR2 YNFKEQ. CDR3 length equals 16 residues. V gave up 1 base and J gave up 2 bases; unmatched junction bases: 4. DNA for the CDR3: TGTGCCAGCAGCCAAGGACAGGGGGAGAACACAGATACGCAGTATTTT. It specifies CASSQGQGENTDTQYF.

This sequence joins TRBV27 and TRBJ2-7; 9 positions agree with TRBD2. The CDR3 runs to 16 residues. V trimming: 5 bases; J trimming: 7 bases; junction bases outside the gene matches: 15. CDR1 and CDR2 from the germline V gene are MNHEY and SMNVEV (reference sequence). The CDR3: CASSPTRGSGSGEQYF. In DNA, the CDR3 is TGTGCCAGCAGTCCGACGAGGGGTAGCGGGAGCGGGGAGCAGTACTTC.

The rearrangement uses TRBV11-1 and TRBJ2-5; D might be TRBD2 (5 bases). The germline V gene has CDR1 SGHAT and CDR2 FQDESV (reference sequence). The V end was cut by 5 bases, the J end by 1 base, with 20 bases between. This CDR3 has 17 residues. DNA for the CDR3: TGTGCCAGCAGCCGGGGTGGGTTAATCCGCGGCCAAGAGACCCAGTACTTC. Protein sequence: CASSRGGLIRGQETQYF.

The V and J genes are TRBV15 and TRBJ2-5; a possible D gene is TRBD2 (6 bases). Trimming cost V 1 base and J 5 bases, with 17 bases left between them. The CDR3 extends over 16 amino acids. Germline V CDR1 and CDR2: LNHNV, YYDKDF (reference sequence). CDR3 loop: CATSRGGAGSFETQYF. The CDR3 coding sequence is TGTGCCACCAGCAGAGGCGGGGCGGGGTCCTTCGAGACCCAGTACTTC.